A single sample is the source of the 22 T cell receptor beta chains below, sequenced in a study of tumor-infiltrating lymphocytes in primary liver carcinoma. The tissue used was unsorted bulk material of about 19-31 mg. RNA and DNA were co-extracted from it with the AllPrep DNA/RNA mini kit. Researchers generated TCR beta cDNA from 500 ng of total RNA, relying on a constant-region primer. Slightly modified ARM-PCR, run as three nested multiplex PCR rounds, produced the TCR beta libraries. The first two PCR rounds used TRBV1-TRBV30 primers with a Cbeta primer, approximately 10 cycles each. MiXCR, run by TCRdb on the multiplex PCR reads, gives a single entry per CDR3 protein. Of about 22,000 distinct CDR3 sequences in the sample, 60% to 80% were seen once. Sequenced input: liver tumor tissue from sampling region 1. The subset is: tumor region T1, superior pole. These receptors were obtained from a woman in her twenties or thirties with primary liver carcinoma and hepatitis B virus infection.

The DNA of the CDR3 is TGTGCCATCGGTCCCAAGGCGACCCGGAATGAGCAGTTCTTC. Amino acid sequence: CAIGPKATRNEQFF. The chain joins TRBV10-3 to TRBJ2-1; D gene uncertain. The V gene's germline CDR1 is ENHRY and CDR2 SYGVKD. Trimming cost V 8 bases and J 7 bases, with 18 bases left between them. CDR3 size: 14 residues.

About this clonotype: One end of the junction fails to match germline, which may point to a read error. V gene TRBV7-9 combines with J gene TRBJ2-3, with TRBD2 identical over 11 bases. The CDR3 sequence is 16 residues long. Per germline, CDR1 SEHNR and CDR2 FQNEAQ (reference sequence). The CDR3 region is CTGSLLLAGATNTQYF. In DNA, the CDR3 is TGTACCGGCAGCCTATTACTAGCGGGAGCCACAAATACGCAGTATTTT.

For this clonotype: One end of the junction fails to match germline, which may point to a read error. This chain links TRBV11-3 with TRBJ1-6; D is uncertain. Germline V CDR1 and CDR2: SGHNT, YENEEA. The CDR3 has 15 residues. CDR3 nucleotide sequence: TGTGCCAGCAGCTTTAAGTGGACCTACAAATCACCCCTTCACTTT. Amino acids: CASSFKWTYKSPLHF.

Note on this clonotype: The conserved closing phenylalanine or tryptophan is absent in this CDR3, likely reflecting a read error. CDR3 sequence reads: CPSSLDLAGGMQFL. The CDR3 DNA follows: TGTCCCAGCAGCTTAGATTTAGCGGGAGGGATGCAGTTCCTC. V usage is TRBV7-9 and J usage is TRBJ2-1, with TRBD2 matching over 11 bases. Germline V CDR1 and CDR2: SEHNR, FQNEAQ (reference sequence). The CDR3 consists of 14 residues.

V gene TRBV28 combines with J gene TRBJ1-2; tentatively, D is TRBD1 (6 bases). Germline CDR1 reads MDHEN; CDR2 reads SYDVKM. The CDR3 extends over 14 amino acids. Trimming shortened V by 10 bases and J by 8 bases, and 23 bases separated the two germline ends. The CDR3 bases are TGTGCCAATAGTTTAGGGGCCGGGACAAAAGGCTACACCTTC. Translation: CANSLGAGTKGYTF.

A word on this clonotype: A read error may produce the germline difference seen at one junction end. The CDR3 nucleotides read TGTGGCAGCAGTTTGACAGGGATCGGGGAGCTGTTTTTT. Protein: CGSSLTGIGELFF. The chain combines TRBV12-3 or TRBV12-4 with TRBJ2-2, with 7 bases matching TRBD1. CDR3 length: 13 residues.

In DNA form, the CDR3 reads TGCGCCAGAAGCTCTGAATTGGAGATCTATGGCTACACCTTC. Amino acids: CARSSELEIYGYTF. The chain joins TRBV4-3 to TRBJ1-2; the D is unclear. Germline CDR1 is LGHNA and CDR2 is YSLEER. This CDR3 has 14 amino acids. Deletions cut 9 bases from V and 4 bases from J, with 18 bases between.

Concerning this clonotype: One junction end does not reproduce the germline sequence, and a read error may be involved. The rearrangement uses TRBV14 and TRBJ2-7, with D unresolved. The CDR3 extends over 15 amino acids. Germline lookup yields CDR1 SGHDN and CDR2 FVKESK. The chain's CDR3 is CGSSQAARTDYEQYF. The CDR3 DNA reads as TGTGGCAGCAGCCAGGCGGCGAGGACGGACTACGAGCAGTACTTC.

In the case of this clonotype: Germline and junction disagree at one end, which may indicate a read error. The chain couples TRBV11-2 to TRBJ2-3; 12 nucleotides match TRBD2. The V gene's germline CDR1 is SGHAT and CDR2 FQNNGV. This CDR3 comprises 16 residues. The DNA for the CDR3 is TGTGCCAGCAGCGCGGGACTAGCGGGTATTATTGATAAGCAGTGTTTT. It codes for CASSAGLAGIIDKQCF.

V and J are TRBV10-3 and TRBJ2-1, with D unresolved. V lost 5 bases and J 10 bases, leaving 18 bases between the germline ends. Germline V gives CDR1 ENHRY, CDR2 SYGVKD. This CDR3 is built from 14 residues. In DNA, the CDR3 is TGTGCCATCAGTCCCACAGCGACCCGGAACGAGCAGTTCTTC. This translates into CAISPTATRNEQFF.

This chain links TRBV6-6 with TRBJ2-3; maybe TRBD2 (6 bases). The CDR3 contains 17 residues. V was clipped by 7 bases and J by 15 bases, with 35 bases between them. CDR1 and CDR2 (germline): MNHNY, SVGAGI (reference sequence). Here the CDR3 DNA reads TGTGCCAGCATTTCCACCTTAGGCCGGGGAGGCCAGATAGGGCACTATTTT. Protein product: CASISTLGRGGQIGHYF.

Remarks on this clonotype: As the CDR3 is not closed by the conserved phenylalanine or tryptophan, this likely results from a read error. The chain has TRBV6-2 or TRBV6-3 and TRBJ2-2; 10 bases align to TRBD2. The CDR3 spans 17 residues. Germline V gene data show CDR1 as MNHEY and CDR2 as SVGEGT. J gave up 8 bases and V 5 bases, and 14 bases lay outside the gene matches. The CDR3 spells CASSDLPSGRNPGELFL. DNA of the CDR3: TGTGCCAGCAGTGATCTCCCTAGCGGGAGAAACCCAGGGGAGCTGTTTCTT.

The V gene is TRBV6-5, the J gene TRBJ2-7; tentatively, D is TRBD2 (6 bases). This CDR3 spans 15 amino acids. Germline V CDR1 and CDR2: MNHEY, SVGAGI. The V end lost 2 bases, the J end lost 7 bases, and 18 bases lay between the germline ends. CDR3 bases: TGTGCCAGCAGTTACCTGACTAACGGGAGTAGTGAGCAGTACGTC. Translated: CASSYLTNGSSEQYV.

CDR3 loop: CTGASGNGNEQFF. The CDR3 DNA follows: TGTACTGGCGCTAGCGGGAATGGGAATGAGCAGTTCTTC. V gene TRBV11-3 combines with J gene TRBJ2-1; TRBD2 aligns across 9 bases. The CDR3 totals 13 residues. The germline V gene encodes CDR1 SGHNT and CDR2 YENEEA.

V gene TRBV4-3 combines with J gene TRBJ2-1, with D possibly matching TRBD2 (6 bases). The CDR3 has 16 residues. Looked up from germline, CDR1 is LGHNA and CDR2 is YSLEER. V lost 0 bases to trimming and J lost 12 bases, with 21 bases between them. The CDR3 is CASSQDAGSSYHGQFF. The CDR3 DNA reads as TGCGCCAGCAGCCAAGATGCGGGAAGCTCCTACCACGGGCAGTTCTTC.

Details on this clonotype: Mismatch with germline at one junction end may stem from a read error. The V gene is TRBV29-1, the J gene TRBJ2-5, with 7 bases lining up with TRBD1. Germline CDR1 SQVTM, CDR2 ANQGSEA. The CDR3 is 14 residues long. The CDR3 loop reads CIVALSGTGQTQYF. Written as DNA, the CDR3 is TGCATCGTTGCTCTCTCCGGGACGGGACAGACCCAATACTTC.

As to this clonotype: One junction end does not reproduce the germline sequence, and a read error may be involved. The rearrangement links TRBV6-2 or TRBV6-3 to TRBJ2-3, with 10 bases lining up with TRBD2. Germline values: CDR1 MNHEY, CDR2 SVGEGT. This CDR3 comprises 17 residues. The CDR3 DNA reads TGTGTCAGCACTTACTCGATGACTAGCGGGCGCACAGATACGCAGTATTTT. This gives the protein CVSTYSMTSGRTDTQYF.

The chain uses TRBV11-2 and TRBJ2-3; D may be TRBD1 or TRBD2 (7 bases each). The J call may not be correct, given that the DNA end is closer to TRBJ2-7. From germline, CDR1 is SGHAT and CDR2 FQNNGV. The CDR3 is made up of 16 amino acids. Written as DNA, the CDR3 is TGTGCCAGCAGCCGGACGCGACAGGGAGGGGGAGATGCGCAGTACTTC. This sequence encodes CASSRTRQGGGDAQYF.

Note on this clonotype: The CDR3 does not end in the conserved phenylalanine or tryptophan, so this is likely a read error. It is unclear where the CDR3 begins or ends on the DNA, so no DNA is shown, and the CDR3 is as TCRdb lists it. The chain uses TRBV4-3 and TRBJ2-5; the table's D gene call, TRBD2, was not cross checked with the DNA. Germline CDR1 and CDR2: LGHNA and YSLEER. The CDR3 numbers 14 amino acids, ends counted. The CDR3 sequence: CASSPTRRQEIKYI.

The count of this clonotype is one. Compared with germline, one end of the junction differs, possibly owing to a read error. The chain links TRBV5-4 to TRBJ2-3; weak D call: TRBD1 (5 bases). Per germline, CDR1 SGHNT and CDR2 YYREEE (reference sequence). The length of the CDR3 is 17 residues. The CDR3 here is CASSVGGHPPPTDKQYF. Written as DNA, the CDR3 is TGTGCCAGCAGCGTAGGCGGACACCCTCCACCTACAGATAAGCAGTATTTT.

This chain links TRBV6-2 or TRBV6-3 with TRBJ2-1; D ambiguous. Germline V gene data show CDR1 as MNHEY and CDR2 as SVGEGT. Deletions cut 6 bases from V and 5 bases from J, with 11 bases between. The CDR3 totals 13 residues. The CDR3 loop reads CASRVTANNEQFF. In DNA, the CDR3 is TGTGCCAGCAGGGTGACTGCAAACAATGAGCAGTTCTTC.

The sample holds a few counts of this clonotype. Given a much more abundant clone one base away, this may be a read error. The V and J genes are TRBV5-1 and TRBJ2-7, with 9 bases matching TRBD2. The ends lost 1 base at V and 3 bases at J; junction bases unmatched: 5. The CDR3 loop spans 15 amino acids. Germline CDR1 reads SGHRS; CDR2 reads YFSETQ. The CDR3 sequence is CASSLTSGQGYEQYF. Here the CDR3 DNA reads TGCGCCAGCAGCTTGACTAGCGGGCAGGGCTACGAGCAGTACTTC.